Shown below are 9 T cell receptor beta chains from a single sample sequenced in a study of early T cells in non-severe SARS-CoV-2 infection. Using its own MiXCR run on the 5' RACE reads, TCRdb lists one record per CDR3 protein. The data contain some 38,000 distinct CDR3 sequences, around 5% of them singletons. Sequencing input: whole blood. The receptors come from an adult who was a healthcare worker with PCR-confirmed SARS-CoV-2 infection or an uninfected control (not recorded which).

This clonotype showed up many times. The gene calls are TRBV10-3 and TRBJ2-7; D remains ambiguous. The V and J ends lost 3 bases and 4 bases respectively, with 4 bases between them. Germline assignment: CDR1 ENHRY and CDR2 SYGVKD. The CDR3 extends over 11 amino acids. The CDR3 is CAISDRYEQYF. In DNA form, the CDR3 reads TGTGCCATCAGTGACAGGTACGAGCAGTACTTC.

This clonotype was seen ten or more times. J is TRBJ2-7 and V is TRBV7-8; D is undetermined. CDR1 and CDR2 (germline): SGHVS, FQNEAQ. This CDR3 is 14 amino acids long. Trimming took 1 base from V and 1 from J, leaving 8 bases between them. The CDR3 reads CASSLDQTSYEQYF. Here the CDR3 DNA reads TGTGCCAGCAGCTTAGACCAAACTTCCTACGAGCAGTACTTC.

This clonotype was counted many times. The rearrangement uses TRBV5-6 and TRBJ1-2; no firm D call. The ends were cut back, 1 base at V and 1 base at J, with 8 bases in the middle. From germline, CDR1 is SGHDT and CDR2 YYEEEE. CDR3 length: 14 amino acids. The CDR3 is CASSLKGLNYGYTF. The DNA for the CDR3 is TGTGCCAGCAGCTTGAAGGGCCTTAACTATGGCTACACCTTC.

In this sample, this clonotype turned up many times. CDR3 amino acids: CASSLGLNSPLHF. As DNA, the CDR3 is TGTGCCAGCAGTTTGGGACTAAATTCACCCCTCCACTTT. This chain joins TRBV28 and TRBJ1-6, with D maybe TRBD1 (5 bases). The germline V gene encodes CDR1 MDHEN and CDR2 SYDVKM. This CDR3 is 13 amino acids long. Between the trimmed V and J ends, which lost 3 bases and 7 bases, there was a span of 7 bases.

In nucleotides, the CDR3 is TGTGCCATCAGTGATATAAGGAGCTCCTACGAGCAGTACTTC. This translates into CAISDIRSSYEQYF. The gene calls are TRBV10-3 and TRBJ2-7; no clear D. CDR1 and CDR2 (germline): ENHRY, SYGVKD. This CDR3 is built from 14 residues. V was cut by 3 bases and J by 0 bases, with 9 bases left in between.

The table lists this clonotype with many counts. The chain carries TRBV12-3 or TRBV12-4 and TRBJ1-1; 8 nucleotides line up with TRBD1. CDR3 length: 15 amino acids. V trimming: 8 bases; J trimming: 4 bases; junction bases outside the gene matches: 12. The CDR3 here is CASASGGAGTTEAFF. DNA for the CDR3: TGTGCCAGCGCATCAGGGGGCGCGGGGACCACTGAAGCTTTCTTT.

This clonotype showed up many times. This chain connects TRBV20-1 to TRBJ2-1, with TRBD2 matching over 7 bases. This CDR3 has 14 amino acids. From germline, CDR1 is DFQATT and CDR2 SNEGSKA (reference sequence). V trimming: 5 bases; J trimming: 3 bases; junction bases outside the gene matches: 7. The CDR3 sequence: CSAQPLAVYNEQFF. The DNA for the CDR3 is TGCAGTGCTCAACCGCTAGCGGTCTACAATGAGCAGTTCTTC.

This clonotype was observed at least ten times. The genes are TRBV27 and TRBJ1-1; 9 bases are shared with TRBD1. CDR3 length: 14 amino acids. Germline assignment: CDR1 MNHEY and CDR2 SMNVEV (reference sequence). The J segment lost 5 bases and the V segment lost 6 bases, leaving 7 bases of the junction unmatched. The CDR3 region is CASRTGTGSTEAFF. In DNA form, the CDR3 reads TGTGCCAGCAGGACCGGGACAGGGTCTACTGAAGCTTTCTTT.

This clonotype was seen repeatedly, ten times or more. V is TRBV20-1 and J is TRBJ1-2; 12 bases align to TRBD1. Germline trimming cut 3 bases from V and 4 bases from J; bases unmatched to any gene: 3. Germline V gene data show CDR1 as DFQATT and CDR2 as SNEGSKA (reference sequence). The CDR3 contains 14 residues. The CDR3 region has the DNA TGCAGTGCTAGGGGGACAGGGGGCAGCTATGGCTACACCTTC. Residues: CSARGTGGSYGYTF.